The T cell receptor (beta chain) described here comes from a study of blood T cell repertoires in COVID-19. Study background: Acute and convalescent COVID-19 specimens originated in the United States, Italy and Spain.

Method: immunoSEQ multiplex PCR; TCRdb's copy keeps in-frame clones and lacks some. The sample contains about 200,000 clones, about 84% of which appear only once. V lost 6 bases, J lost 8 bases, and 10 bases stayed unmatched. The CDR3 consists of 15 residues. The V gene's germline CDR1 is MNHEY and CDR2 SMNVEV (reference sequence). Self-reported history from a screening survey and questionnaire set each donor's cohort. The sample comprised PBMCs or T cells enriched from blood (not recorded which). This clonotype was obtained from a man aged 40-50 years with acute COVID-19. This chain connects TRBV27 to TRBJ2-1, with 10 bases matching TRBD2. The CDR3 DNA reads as TGTGCCAGCAGCACAAGCCTAGCGGGAGCTTATGAGCAGTTCTTC. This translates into CASSTSLAGAYEQFF.